This entry is about one TCR beta chain. Its antigen is not identified. The data originate from a study of regulatory T cells in long-lasting Graves disease. The junction had 5 bases not matched to a gene; V was cut back by 2 bases and J by 0 bases. CDR1 is MNHEY and CDR2 is SVGEGT in the germline V gene. The CDR3 spans 17 residues. Time point here: persistent/refractory GD, antithyroid drugs over 5 years with positive TRAb. PBMCs provided the RNA from which the TCR library was made. According to the study, TCR beta libraries were built with iRepertoire HTBI primers and CDR3-region Arm-PCR. TCRdb independently ran MiXCR on the multiplex PCR reads; one entry per CDR3 protein. Here the sample spans under 500,000 distinct CDR3 sequences, around 21% being singletons. Overall study findings and caveats: It was in persistent disease that TRBV28, TRBJ1-2 and TRBJ2-5 were favored. Possibly, too few samples lowered accuracy.

The sequence came from a female donor with Graves disease. This rearrangement joins TRBV6-2 or TRBV6-3 to TRBJ2-2, with 8 bases aligning to TRBD2. The sample in question was peripheral blood mononuclear cells (PBMCs), obtained when the disease was refractory, from a patient treated with antithyroid drugs. CDR3 protein: CASSYVAGGANTGELFF. CDR3 bases: TGTGCCAGCAGTTACGTTGCGGGAGGAGCGAACACCGGGGAGCTGTTTTTT.